These 25 T cell receptor beta chains originate from one sample sequenced in a study of tumor-infiltrating lymphocytes in primary liver carcinoma. Scientists recovered RNA and DNA together from about 20-30 mg of unsorted bulk tissue. Using a constant-region primer together with ProtoScript II reverse transcriptase, TCR beta cDNA was made from 500 ng of total RNA. Amplification in three nested multiplex PCR rounds with slightly modified ARM-PCR gave rise to TCR beta libraries. TRBV1-TRBV30 forward and Cbeta reverse primers drove the first two roughly 9-cycle rounds. TCRdb re-called the multiplex PCR reads through MiXCR, storing one row per CDR3 protein. The profile shows about 35,000 distinct CDR3 sequences, 70% to 80% of them singletons. Sequencing was done on a sample of liver tumor tissue from sampling region 4. Specified subset: tumor region T4, right-lateral pole. These receptor sequences come from a man aged 35 to 55 with primary liver carcinoma and hepatitis B virus infection.

Note on this clonotype: At one of its ends the junction is not consistent with the germline gene, which may arise from a read error. The chain employs TRBV29-1 and TRBJ2-2; 8 bases are a match to TRBD2. Germline CDR1 SQVTM, CDR2 ANQGSEA. This CDR3 has 15 amino acids. CDR3: CIVGTSAANTGELFF. CDR3 DNA: TGCATCGTTGGGACTAGTGCGGCGAACACCGGGGAGTTGTTTTTT.

The chain combines TRBV12-5 with TRBJ2-7; D perhaps matches TRBD1 (6 bases). Looked up from germline, CDR1 is LGHNT and CDR2 is FRNRAP. There are 13 residues in the CDR3. CDR3 amino acids: CVSEGTCSYEQYF. CDR3 sequence (DNA): TGTGTCAGTGAGGGGACATGTTCCTACGAGCAGTACTTC.

In this sample, this clonotype turned up many times. The V call is TRBV18, the J call TRBJ1-1; perhaps TRBD1 as D (5 bases). Germline lookup yields CDR1 KGHSH and CDR2 LQKENI. The CDR3 is made up of 16 amino acids. V dropped 2 bases and J dropped 0 bases, with 13 bases sitting between them. The CDR3 coding sequence is TGTGCCAGCTCACCAACCCGCGACAGTCTGAACACTGAAGCTTTCTTT. It is translated as CASSPTRDSLNTEAFF. Using reference TRBV18 and TRBJ1-1 for the parts outside the CDR3, the full variable domain is NAGVMQNPRHLVRRRGQEARLRCSPMKGHSHVYWYRQLPEEGLKFMVYLQKENIIDESGMPKERFSAEFPKEGPSILRIQQVVRGDSAAYFCASSPTRDSLNTEAFFGQGTRLTVV.

A remark on this clonotype: An end of the junction does not agree with germline; a read error may underlie this. This sequence joins TRBV11-3 and TRBJ2-7, with a possible D match to TRBD2 (6 bases). CDR1 SGHNT and CDR2 YENEEA come from the germline V gene. The CDR3 totals 13 residues. The CDR3 nucleotides are TGTGCTAGCAGAGTGGGACTGTCCTACGAGCAGTACTTC. Protein: CASRVGLSYEQYF. Full variable domain (rest looked up from reference TRBV11-3 and TRBJ2-7): EAGVVQSPRYKIIEKKQPVAFWCNPISGHNTLYWYLQNLGQGPELLIRYENEEAVDDSQLPKDRFSAERLKGVDSTLKIQPAELGDSAVYLCASRVGLSYEQYFGPGTRLTVT.

This clonotype was seen just once. A read error may produce the germline difference seen at one junction end. The chain couples TRBV29-1 to TRBJ2-2; D is tentatively TRBD1 or TRBD2 (5 bases each). The CDR3 is 14 amino acids. The germline V gene has CDR1 SQVTM and CDR2 ANQGSEA. This CDR3 reads CSILGPGPTGELLF. The CDR3 region has the DNA TGCAGCATCCTAGGTCCGGGACCCACCGGGGAGCTGTTGTTT.

This clonotype was seen once. This CDR3 fails to terminate in the conserved phenylalanine or tryptophan, so it likely reflects a read error. It is unclear where the CDR3 begins or ends on the DNA, so no DNA is shown, and the CDR3 is as TCRdb lists it. V gene TRBV6-1 combines with J gene TRBJ2-7; whether TRBD2, the table's D call, matches the DNA was not checked. The CDR3 comprises 15 residues, both ends counted. In germline, CDR1 is MNHNS, CDR2 SASEGT. CDR3 sequence reads: CASTSSASLTYEQYY.

For this clonotype: This CDR3 is missing its conserved last phenylalanine or tryptophan, likely due to a read error. The limits of the CDR3 on the DNA are not certain, so only TCRdb's listed CDR3 is given. V and J are TRBV6-1 and TRBJ1-1; the table names TRBD1, a call not compared with the DNA. The CDR3 extends over 13 residues, inclusive of both ends. Germline CDR1 MNHNS, CDR2 SASEGT. CDR3 amino acids: CASRDRGDTEASS.

As for this clonotype: Compared with germline, one end of the junction differs, possibly owing to a read error. The CDR3 DNA sequence: TGTGCCAGCAGTTCCGCGGGATTATCGGGAGGGGAACTGTTTTTT. Its translation: CASSSAGLSGGELFF. The rearrangement links TRBV6-5 to TRBJ2-2; 8 positions match TRBD2. This CDR3 region has 15 residues. Germline V gene data show CDR1 as MNHEY and CDR2 as SVGAGI.

As concerns this clonotype: The CDR3 does not close with the conserved phenylalanine or tryptophan, likely indicating a read error. The chain carries TRBV10-3 and TRBJ1-5; D not certain. The CDR3 totals 14 residues. Germline values: CDR1 ENHRY, CDR2 SYGVKD. CDR3 DNA: TGTGCCATCAGTGAGCGGGGATCGAATCAGCCTCAGCATTAT. Translating it yields CAISERGSNQPQHY.

Turning to this clonotype: The junction does not match germline at one end; this may be a read error. The J gene is TRBJ2-6, the V gene TRBV7-9; the D gene is possibly TRBD1 (5 bases). CDR1 is SEHNR and CDR2 is FQNEAQ in the germline V gene (reference sequence). This CDR3 has 17 residues. The CDR3 loop is CASSSPTQISGANVLTF. Written as DNA, the CDR3 is TGTGCCAGCAGCTCTCCGACGCAAATCTCTGGGGCCAACGTCTTGACTTTC.

A word on this clonotype: This clone may be a read error of a much larger clone one base away. The chain is built from TRBV11-1 and TRBJ2-2; D possibly uses TRBD1 or TRBD2 (5 bases each). Germline CDR1 is SGHAT and CDR2 is FQDESV (reference sequence). CDR3 length equals 16 residues. The V end lost 8 bases, the J end lost 5 bases, and 21 bases lay between the germline ends. CDR3 region: CASGVILGRNTGELFF. The CDR3 coding sequence is TGTGCCAGCGGCGTCATTTTGGGACGGAATACCGGGGAGCTGTTTTTT.

This clonotype was seen more than once but under ten times. The chain combines TRBV7-6 with TRBJ1-2; possible D gene TRBD1, 5 bases. Trimming removed 1 base from V and 3 bases from J, with 9 bases in between. Germline V lookup: CDR1 SGHVS, CDR2 FNYEAQ. The CDR3 totals 14 residues. The CDR3, as DNA: TGTGCCAGCAGCTTAGTAATGGGACACTATGGCTACACCTTC. This sequence encodes CASSLVMGHYGYTF.

The V and J genes are TRBV13 and TRBJ2-7; no definite D call. CDR1 and CDR2 (germline): PRHDT, FYEKMQ (reference sequence). The CDR3 contains 14 residues. Trimming removed 6 bases at V and 6 bases at J, with 18 bases between. For the CDR3, the DNA is TGTGCCAGCAGTTCCCATACTTATTCGGGCGAGCAGTACTTC. It specifies CASSSHTYSGEQYF.

A note on this clonotype: The junction departs from the called germline gene at one end, perhaps through a read error. This chain joins TRBV30 and TRBJ2-4; the match to TRBD2 covers 7 bases. The germline V gene encodes CDR1 GTSNPN and CDR2 SVGIG (reference sequence). This CDR3 comprises 15 residues. The CDR3 loop reads CVWSNRGVTKDIQHF. The CDR3 nucleotides read TGTGTCTGGAGTAACCGGGGGGTAACCAAAGACATTCAGCACTTC. Using reference TRBV30 and TRBJ2-4 for the parts outside the CDR3, the full variable domain is SQTIHQWPATLVQPVGSPLSLECTVEGTSNPNLYWYRQAAGRGLQLLFYSVGIGQISSEVPQNLSASRPQDRQFILSSKKLLLSDSGFYLCVWSNRGVTKDIQHFGAGTRLSVL.

To note about this clonotype: One end of the junction does not line up with germline, which may come from a read error. The chain recombines TRBV29-1 with TRBJ1-5; perhaps TRBD1 as D (6 bases). From germline, CDR1 is SQVTM and CDR2 ANQGSEA. The CDR3 contains 13 residues. Here the CDR3 reads CSVGGGANQPQHF. The CDR3 DNA follows: TGCAGCGTTGGAGGGGGAGCGAATCAGCCTCAGCATTTT.

Points on this clonotype: Mismatch with germline at one junction end may stem from a read error. The DNA of the CDR3 is TGCACCAGCAGCTTGGAAGCAAACTATAGCTACACCTTC. Residues: CTSSLEANYSYTF. This rearrangement joins TRBV5-1 to TRBJ1-2; D is uncertain. This CDR3 is built from 13 residues. Germline V gene sequence: CDR1 SGHRS, CDR2 YFSETQ.

With respect to this clonotype: The junction differs from germline at one of its ends, possibly a read error. This rearrangement joins TRBV6-2 or TRBV6-3 to TRBJ2-5, with D possibly TRBD1 on 5 matching bases. The CDR3 spans 12 residues. Germline lookup yields CDR1 MNHEY and CDR2 SVGEGT. The CDR3 sequence: CASSDSQKTQYF. CDR3 nucleotides: TGTGCTAGCAGCGACAGCCAAAAGACCCAGTACTTC.

On this clonotype: The conserved phenylalanine or tryptophan is not found at the CDR3 terminus, so this likely reflects a read error. The rearrangement uses TRBV6-1 and TRBJ2-1; 10 nucleotides agree with TRBD1. Germline V lookup: CDR1 MNHNS, CDR2 SASEGT. The CDR3 consists of 13 residues. The CDR3 DNA reads as TGTGCTAACAGTGAAGGGACAGGGGATGAGCAGTTCCTC. It codes for CANSEGTGDEQFL.

A note on this clonotype: One end of the junction is discordant with germline, which a read error may explain. The V and J genes are TRBV6-1 and TRBJ2-3; 7 bases align to TRBD2. The length of the CDR3 is 14 residues. CDR1 and CDR2 (germline): MNHNS, SASEGT. CDR3 in amino acids: CASGLVGETYTQYF. The CDR3 DNA reads TGCGCCAGCGGACTAGTAGGAGAAACATATACGCAGTATTTT.

Ten or more counts support this clonotype. This chain links TRBV18 with TRBJ1-5; TRBD1 matches at 7 bases. J was trimmed by 4 bases and V by 8 bases; bases with no gene match: 5. CDR3 length: 13 residues. In germline, CDR1 is KGHSH, CDR2 LQKENI. The CDR3 DNA reads TGTGCCAGCGGGGGACAGATTAATCAGCCCCAGCATTTT. It codes for CASGGQINQPQHF.

As regards this clonotype: Given a much more abundant clone one base away, this may be a read error. The gene calls are TRBV9 and TRBJ1-1, with unresolved D. CDR1 and CDR2 (germline): SGDLS, YYNGEE. The CDR3 is 14 amino acids. The CDR3, as DNA: TGTGCCAGCAGCGTAAGGGATCTGAACCCTGAAGCTTTCTTT. It is translated as CASSVRDLNPEAFF.

As to this clonotype: One junction end does not reproduce the germline sequence, and a read error may be involved. This chain connects TRBV29-1 to TRBJ1-1; D call uncertain. This CDR3 spans 15 amino acids. Germline lookup yields CDR1 SQVTM and CDR2 ANQGSEA. The chain's CDR3 is CCVGGGWSMNTEAFF. In nucleotides, the CDR3 is TGCTGCGTTGGTGGAGGATGGAGTATGAACACTGAAGCTTTCTTT.

Of note for this clonotype: This may stem from a read error, because a much larger clone lies one nucleotide away. V and J are TRBV9 and TRBJ2-2; 8 bases map to TRBD1. From germline, CDR1 is SGDLS and CDR2 YYNGEE. The CDR3 spans 14 residues. The junction had 9 bases not matched to a gene; V was cut back by 4 bases and J by 10 bases. The CDR3 coding sequence is TGTGCCAGCAGCCTAGGACAGGGCGGCGTGGAGCTGTTTTTT. Residues: CASSLGQGGVELFF.

Turning to this clonotype: Lacking the conserved final phenylalanine or tryptophan, this CDR3 likely reflects a read error. The chain combines TRBV4-3 with TRBJ2-6; no clear D gene. The CDR3 sequence is 16 residues long. Germline values: CDR1 LGHNA, CDR2 YSLEER. The CDR3 protein is CASSQDAGSGANVLTS. CDR3 DNA sequence: TGCGCCAGTAGCCAAGATGCCGGTTCTGGGGCCAACGTCCTGACTTCC.

In the case of this clonotype: The junction departs from the called germline gene at one end, perhaps through a read error. The genes are TRBV10-3 and TRBJ2-2, with D possibly matching TRBD1 (5 bases). The CDR3 sequence is 14 residues long. The germline CDR1 and CDR2 sequences are ENHRY and SYGVKD. Written as DNA, the CDR3 is TGTGCCAATTTAGCAGCAGGGAACACTGGGGAGCTGTTTTTT. Amino acid sequence: CANLAAGNTGELFF.